This is a list of T cell receptor beta chains from one sample in a study of T cells after posttransplantation cyclophosphamide. Using immunoSEQ multiplex PCR, the repertoire was profiled, and TCRdb retains in-frame clones only, with some absent. Singletons are absent from the sample, which has tens of thousands of clones. Specimen: PBMCs. These receptors originate from a man younger than 45 in good health and a related stem cell transplant donor. The CDR3 runs from the conserved cysteine through the conserved F or W. D genes are given only for firm matches. Clone size is given for some rows only: seen once, a few or many times, or a class if the clone is expanded.

TRBV19	TRBJ2-7	many	TRBD2	TGTGCCAGTAGTGCCGGCGGGGGGTACGGCTACGAGCAGTACTTC	CASSAGGGYGYEQYF
TRBV29-1	TRBJ2-7	few	TRBD1	TGCAGCGTTGGGACAGGACCCTACGAGCAGTACTTC	CSVGTGPYEQYF
TRBV28	TRBJ2-7	NA	TRBD1	TGTGCCAGCAGTTTTCGGACAGGCGATTACGAGCAGTACTTC	CASSFRTGDYEQYF
TRBV5-4	TRBJ1-2	many	NA	TGTGCCAGCAGCATGCCGGGGTTCGGTTATGGCTACACCTTC	CASSMPGFGYGYTF
TRBV12-3/TRBV12-4	TRBJ2-7	many	NA	TGTGCCAGCACCAGGACACAATACGAGCAGTACTTC	CASTRTQYEQYF
TRBV4-1	TRBJ1-1	many	NA	TGCGCCAGCAGCCCTCAGGATAGGTGGAACACTGAAGCTTTCTTT	CASSPQDRWNTEAFF
TRBV9	TRBJ2-1	many	NA	TGTGCCAGCAGCGTAGGAGCCGGGGGGCCGAATGAGCAGTTCTTC	CASSVGAGGPNEQFF
TRBV4-1	TRBJ2-7	many	TRBD2	TGCGCCAGCAGCCAAGATGAGCGGGGGGGCGACGAGCAGTACTTC	CASSQDERGGDEQYF
TRBV19	TRBJ1-2	many	NA	TGTGCCAGTACCACTTCGGGGTTCCTAAACTATGGCTACACCTTC	CASTTSGFLNYGYTF
TRBV9	TRBJ2-1	few	TRBD2	TGTGCCAGCAGCATCTCTAGCGGGGGGGCCGAAAATGAGCAGTTCTTC	CASSISSGGAENEQFF